A selection of T cell receptor beta chains follows, all from one sample in a study of blood T cells in healthy people across ages. A single record per CDR3 protein comes from TCRdb applying MiXCR to the 5' RACE reads. The table includes about 1,500,000 distinct CDR3 sequences, 42% detected once. The source material was blood. These receptors were taken from a woman aged 18-29 years in good health. Each CDR3 is given without its conserved first and last residue.

TRBJ2-5,TRBV21-1,ASSKVMKTQY
TRBJ2-3,TRBV20-1,SAGSGGLSRDTQY
TRBJ2-7,TRBV4-2,ASSQDSNGERGEEY
-,TRBV29-1,SVELTASGEQY
TRBJ2-7,TRBV29-1,SVLGGSSYEQY
TRBJ2-7,TRBV7-2,ASSLVPDNSYEQY
TRBJ2-5,TRBV27,ASTPLMATGMYQETQY
TRBJ2-7,TRBV5-5,ASSLSRVVYEQY
TRBJ2-3,TRBV14,ASSQTVVGGGDTQY
TRBJ2-4,TRBV6-6,ASSPTELAKNMQY
TRBJ2-5,TRBV7-3,ASSSLGGVGDEQY
TRBJ2-5,TRBV28,ASSPLGTDKETQY
TRBJ1-1,TRBV20-1,SAFKGTGGTEAF
TRBJ2-5,TRBV6-4,ASSLQAGRAETQY
TRBJ1-4,TRBV28,ASSLYPPGGQEKLF
TRBJ2-7,TRBV2,ATTSGGTDEQY
TRBJ1-5,TRBV12-3/TRBV12-4,ASSVEYQPQH
TRBJ2-1,TRBV6-5,ASSSTVYNEQF
TRBJ2-1,TRBV5-1,ASSLPRQAGGPLNEQF
TRBJ1-2,TRBV5-1,ASSWEDGFGYT